Below, 27 T cell receptor beta chains from the same sample are listed, as sequenced in a study of blood T cell repertoires in COVID-19. This table comes from immunoSEQ multiplex PCR, and its TCRdb copy is limited to in-frame clones, with some not included. The sample has 250,000 to 350,000 clones; about 91% are singletons. Source material: peripheral blood. The receptors come from a woman aged 60-75 years with acute or convalescent COVID-19.

The DNA for the CDR3 is TGTGCCAGCAGTCGGGACAGACGGCAAGAGACCCAGTACTTC. Translation gives CASSRDRRQETQYF. This sequence joins TRBV28 and TRBJ2-5, with 7 bases aligning to TRBD1. Germline lookup yields CDR1 MDHEN and CDR2 SYDVKM. V dropped 5 bases and J dropped 2; count of bases not matched to a gene: 5. CDR3 length: 14 amino acids.

The chain carries TRBV6-6 and TRBJ2-7; D might be TRBD2 (5 bases). This CDR3 has 13 residues. Germline V gives CDR1 MNHNY, CDR2 SVGAGI (reference sequence). The V and J ends lost 11 bases and 2 bases respectively, with 16 bases between them. Here the CDR3 DNA reads TGTGCCTGCCGAGGAGGAGCACCCTACGAGCAGTACTTC. This translates into CACRGGAPYEQYF.

The chain combines TRBV3-1 (or the pseudogene TRBV3-2) with TRBJ2-5; D is uncertain. The CDR3 is made up of 14 amino acids. V dropped 2 bases and J dropped 1 base, with 8 bases sitting between them. Germline V gives CDR1 LGHDT, CDR2 YNNKEL (reference sequence). The CDR3 protein is CASSQSHFQETQYF. For the CDR3, the DNA is TGTGCCAGCAGCCAATCCCACTTCCAAGAGACCCAGTACTTC.

The rearrangement joins TRBV7-9 to TRBJ1-4; tentative D call: TRBD1 (6 bases). The length of the CDR3 is 15 residues. V lost 5 bases to trimming and J lost 5 bases, with 15 bases between them. Looked up from germline, CDR1 is SEHNR and CDR2 is FQNEAQ (reference sequence). The DNA for the CDR3 is TGTGCCAGCAGCAGGTCCGGGACACCGAATGAAAAACTGTTTTTT. Its translation is CASSRSGTPNEKLFF.

The rearrangement links TRBV5-1 to TRBJ1-4; 7 positions agree with TRBD1. Germline V gene lookup returns CDR1 SGHRS and CDR2 YFSETQ. V shed 4 bases, J shed 4 bases, and the junction held 4 bases outside the gene matches. The CDR3 contains 14 residues. The CDR3 DNA sequence: TGCGCCAGCAGCGGGGGACAGAATAATGAAAAACTGTTTTTT. Translation: CASSGGQNNEKLFF.

DNA of the CDR3: TGTGCCACCAGCGCGGACGGGCGGGGGGGGGCAGAGACCCAGTACTTC. As protein: CATSADGRGGAETQYF. The rearrangement uses TRBV24-1 and TRBJ2-5; 9 bases map to TRBD2. The V and J ends lost 7 bases and 4 bases, in that order; junction bases with no gene match: 12. The CDR3 sequence is 16 residues long. The germline gives CDR1 KGHDR, CDR2 SFDVKD.

The chain combines TRBV4-1 with TRBJ1-6; 8 bases agree with TRBD1. The CDR3 is 14 residues long. The V gene's germline CDR1 is MGHRA and CDR2 YSYEKL. The junction had 4 bases not matched to a gene; V was cut back by 3 bases and J by 9 bases. The CDR3 sequence: CASSQTGESSPLHF. The CDR3 DNA follows: TGCGCCAGCAGCCAGACAGGGGAGAGTTCACCCCTCCACTTT.

The gene calls are TRBV18 and TRBJ1-1; D is ambiguous. Germline V gene sequence: CDR1 KGHSH, CDR2 LQKENI. Trimming left V 1 base short and J 1 base short, with 10 bases between. The CDR3 covers 15 residues. The CDR3 nucleotides are TGTGCCAGCTCACCACTAGTAGCCGGGAACACTGAAGCTTTCTTT. As protein: CASSPLVAGNTEAFF.

This clone was observed once. The chain recombines TRBV30 with TRBJ1-1; D unresolved. The CDR3 sequence is 13 residues long. The V and J ends lost 3 bases and 10 bases respectively, with 18 bases between them. Germline V gene lookup returns CDR1 GTSNPN and CDR2 SVGIG (reference sequence). The chain's CDR3 is CAWSFGEPSRAFF. The CDR3 region has the DNA TGTGCCTGGAGCTTCGGGGAACCAAGTAGAGCTTTCTTT.

This clone was seen a handful of times. V and J are TRBV27 and TRBJ1-1; maybe TRBD1 (5 bases). Trimming took 0 bases from V and 0 from J, leaving 14 bases between them. The CDR3 consists of 17 residues. CDR1 MNHEY and CDR2 SMNVEV come from the germline V gene (reference sequence). CDR3 DNA sequence: TGTGCCAGCAGTTTATCAGGAGCAAGGGGTATGAACACTGAAGCTTTCTTT. Its protein is CASSLSGARGMNTEAFF.

V usage is TRBV11-3 and J usage is TRBJ2-3; 14 nucleotides agree with TRBD2. Losses at the gene ends were 5 bases for V and 4 bases for J; bases not matched to a gene: 8. The length of the CDR3 is 17 residues. From germline, CDR1 is SGHNT and CDR2 YENEEA. CDR3 DNA: TGTGCCAGCAGCCGGGGACTAGCGGGAGAGCACCCAGATACGCAGTATTTT. This sequence encodes CASSRGLAGEHPDTQYF.

The chain combines TRBV7-3 with TRBJ2-3; 12 nucleotides align to TRBD2. The CDR3 loop spans 18 amino acids. CDR1 SGHTA and CDR2 FQGTGA come from the germline V gene. V was pared by 5 bases and J by 3 bases, with 12 bases of the junction left unmatched. CDR3 sequence reads: CASSRGLLAGGITDTQYF. The CDR3 DNA follows: TGTGCCAGCAGCCGGGGGCTACTAGCGGGGGGCATAACAGATACGCAGTATTTT.

The CDR3 reads CASSVQGADEQYF. The DNA for the CDR3 is TGTGCCAGCAGTGTACAGGGGGCGGACGAGCAGTACTTC. The genes are TRBV2 and TRBJ2-7, with 9 bases aligning to TRBD1. V gave up 4 bases and J gave up 5 bases; unmatched junction bases: 3. In germline, CDR1 is SNHLY, CDR2 FYNNEI. This CDR3 is built from 13 residues.

The chain carries TRBV11-2 and TRBJ1-6, with 7 nucleotides matching TRBD1. Trimming at V came to 5 bases and at J to 7 bases, leaving 11 bases not matched to a gene. Germline loops: CDR1 SGHAT, CDR2 FQNNGV. CDR3 size: 16 residues. CDR3 coding DNA: TGTGCCAGCAGCCGTAGGAGGGGGCGCGAAAATTCACCCCTCCACTTT. It codes for CASSRRRGRENSPLHF. Together with reference TRBV11-2 and TRBJ1-6, the CDR3 gives the full variable domain: EAGVAQSPRYKIIEKRQSVAFWCNPISGHATLYWYQQILGQGPKLLIQFQNNGVVDDSQLPKDRFSAERLKGVDSTLKIQPAKLEDSAVYLCASSRRRGRENSPLHFGNGTRLTVT.

V gene TRBV19 combines with J gene TRBJ2-3; 9 bases agree with TRBD1. V gave up 6 bases and J gave up 0 bases; unmatched junction bases: 4. CDR3 size: 15 residues. Germline V gives CDR1 LNHDA, CDR2 SQIVND (reference sequence). CDR3 protein: CASSQQGASTDTQYF. The CDR3 nucleotides read TGTGCCAGTAGCCAACAGGGGGCAAGCACAGATACGCAGTATTTT.

The rearrangement uses TRBV29-1 and TRBJ2-7; 14 positions match TRBD2. In germline, CDR1 is SQVTM, CDR2 ANQGSEA. This CDR3 region has 15 residues. The junction had 9 bases not matched to a gene; V was cut back by 5 bases and J by 6 bases. The chain's CDR3 is CSVSPTSGRGREQYF. Written as DNA, the CDR3 is TGCAGCGTTAGCCCGACTAGCGGGAGGGGACGCGAGCAGTACTTC.

The chain joins TRBV3-1 (or the pseudogene TRBV3-2) to TRBJ1-4; 8 nucleotides align to TRBD1. The length of the CDR3 is 13 residues. Germline V CDR1 and CDR2: LGHDT, YNNKEL (reference sequence). V lost 5 bases to trimming and J lost 11 bases; unmatched junction nucleotides: 7. The CDR3 spells CASSNGQGGKLFF. The CDR3 nucleotides read TGTGCCAGCAGCAACGGACAGGGCGGGAAACTGTTTTTT.

The gene calls are TRBV3-1 (or the pseudogene TRBV3-2) and TRBJ2-5, with D possibly matching TRBD1 (5 bases). V lost 4 bases and J 4 bases, leaving 25 bases between the germline ends. The CDR3 contains 18 residues. CDR1 is LGHDT, CDR2 YNNKEL, per germline (reference sequence). CDR3 DNA: TGTGCCAGCAGCCCCCGAGAGAGACAGAGTTTTCGAGGAGAGACCCAGTACTTC. This gives the protein CASSPRERQSFRGETQYF.

The chain employs TRBV5-1 and TRBJ2-6; TRBD1 aligns across 9 bases. V gave up 3 bases and J gave up 2 bases; unmatched junction bases: 0. The CDR3 contains 15 residues. Germline V gene data show CDR1 as SGHRS and CDR2 as YFSETQ. The CDR3 reads CASSWTGAGANVLTF. The CDR3 DNA sequence: TGCGCCAGCAGCTGGACAGGGGCTGGGGCCAACGTCCTGACTTTC.

This rearrangement joins TRBV4-2 to TRBJ2-3, with TRBD2 matching over 7 bases. Germline-derived CDR1 and CDR2 are LGHNA and YNFKEQ. The CDR3 has 17 amino acids. The V and J ends lost 0 bases and 0 bases, in that order; junction bases with no gene match: 6. The CDR3 DNA is TGTGCCAGCAGCCAAGATAGTAGCGGGTTAAGCACAGATACGCAGTATTTT. It codes for CASSQDSSGLSTDTQYF.

CDR3 sequence: CASSVQGRNEQFF. In nucleotides, the CDR3 is TGTGCCAGCAGCGTACAGGGGCGAAATGAGCAGTTCTTC. This chain uses TRBV9 with TRBJ2-1, with a tentative D call TRBD1 (6 bases). The CDR3 runs to 13 residues. V lost 1 base, J lost 7 bases, and 9 bases lay in between. Looked up from germline, CDR1 is SGDLS and CDR2 is YYNGEE.

This chain links TRBV6-2 or TRBV6-3 with TRBJ1-1, with no clear D. CDR3 size: 14 residues. Looked up from germline, CDR1 is MNHEY and CDR2 is SVGEGT. V was pared by 0 bases and J by 7 bases, with 12 bases between. The CDR3 sequence: CASSYSRGFSEAFF. In DNA, the CDR3 is TGTGCCAGCAGTTACTCGAGAGGGTTCAGTGAAGCTTTCTTT.

The chain links TRBV7-8 to TRBJ1-1, with TRBD1 matching 7 bases. The CDR3 is 15 amino acids. The trim removed 1 base at V and 2 bases at J, leaving 4 bases unmatched. Germline-derived CDR1 and CDR2 are SGHVS and FQNEAQ. CDR3 nucleotides: TGTGCCAGCAGCTTAGTGGGACAGAGCAACACTGAAGCTTTCTTT. This encodes CASSLVGQSNTEAFF.

The J gene is TRBJ2-7, the V gene TRBV7-9, with D possibly TRBD1 on 5 matching bases. The CDR3 length is 14 residues. In germline, CDR1 is SEHNR, CDR2 FQNEAQ (reference sequence). With 2 bases removed from V and 0 bases from J, the gap between germline ends came to 8 bases. This CDR3 is CASSLQGSSYEQYF. CDR3 nucleotides: TGTGCCAGCAGCTTACAGGGAAGCTCCTACGAGCAGTACTTC.

This chain links TRBV27 with TRBJ1-1; 9 bases match TRBD1. This CDR3 region has 15 residues. V lost 3 bases and J lost 6; bases outside the gene matches: 8. Germline loops: CDR1 MNHEY, CDR2 SMNVEV (reference sequence). This CDR3 reads CASSLGQGFVSEAFF. The CDR3 DNA is TGTGCCAGCAGTTTGGGACAGGGATTTGTTTCTGAAGCTTTCTTT.

There are a few counts of this clone. This chain joins TRBV5-1 and TRBJ1-3; D may be TRBD1 (5 bases). The germline V and J ends were trimmed by 4 bases and 0 bases, with 14 bases remaining between them. The CDR3 sequence is 16 residues long. Germline V gives CDR1 SGHRS, CDR2 YFSETQ. The CDR3 spells CASSPAGGSSGNTIYF. The CDR3 coding sequence is TGCGCCAGCAGCCCTGCGGGGGGTTCCTCTGGAAACACCATATATTTT. Drawing the rest from reference TRBV5-1 and TRBJ1-3, the complete variable domain is KAGVTQTPRYLIKTRGQQVTLSCSPISGHRSVSWYQQTPGQGLQFLFEYFSETQRNKGNFPGRFSGRQFSNSRSEMNVSTLELGDSALYLCASSPAGGSSGNTIYFGEGSWLTVV.

This chain links TRBV11-2 with TRBJ2-3, with 9 bases that match TRBD2. V was pared by 5 bases and J by 2 bases, with 14 bases of the junction left unmatched. Germline CDR1 and CDR2: SGHAT and FQNNGV. The length of the CDR3 is 18 residues. As DNA, the CDR3 is TGTGCCAGCAGCAGAGGCGCGGCGGGGGGGACCCCCACAGATACGCAGTATTTT. Translation: CASSRGAAGGTPTDTQYF.